This T cell receptor beta chain is from a study of control samples from healthy donors and cancer patients. TCRdb's copy holds only in-frame clones and misses some; the assay was immunoSEQ multiplex PCR. Here the sample spans approximately 170,000 clones, around 90% being singletons. The CDR3 is 17 amino acids. After removal of 0 bases from V and 5 bases from J, the junction contained 10 bases not matched to a gene. Germline CDR1 reads MGHRA; CDR2 reads YSYEKL. This chain joins TRBV4-1 and TRBJ2-1, with TRBD1 identical over 7 bases. Sample: blood. The clonotype comes from a woman aged 30 to 39 in good health. The CDR3 is CASSQDHSGTVNNEQFF. The CDR3 DNA reads as TGCGCCAGCAGCCAAGATCATTCCGGGACAGTAAACAATGAGCAGTTCTTC.